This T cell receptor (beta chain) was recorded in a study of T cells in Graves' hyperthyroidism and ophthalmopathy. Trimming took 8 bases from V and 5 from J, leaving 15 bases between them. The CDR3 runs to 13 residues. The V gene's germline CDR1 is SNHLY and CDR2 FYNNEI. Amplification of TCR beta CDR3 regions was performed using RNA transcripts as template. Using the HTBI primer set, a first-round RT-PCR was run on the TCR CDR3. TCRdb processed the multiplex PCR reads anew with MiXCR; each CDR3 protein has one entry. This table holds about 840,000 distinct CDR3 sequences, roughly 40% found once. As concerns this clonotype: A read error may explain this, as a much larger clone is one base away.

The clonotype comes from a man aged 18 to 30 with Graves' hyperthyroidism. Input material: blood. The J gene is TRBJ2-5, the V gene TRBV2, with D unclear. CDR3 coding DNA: TGTGCCAGCGGTACCGGGTCGGTGGAGACCCAGTACTTC. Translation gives CASGTGSVETQYF.